This T cell receptor beta chain was recovered during a study of post-analysis software for immune sequencing data. About the study: Recorded disease courses covered relapsing-remitting, secondary progressive and progressive-relapsing multiple sclerosis. Some patients had no subtype annotation.

General study results and limits: Compared against controls, patients with multiple sclerosis displayed significantly lower normalized Chao1 diversity. Included in a set of four or five TRBV segments more frequent in patients than controls were TRBV5-6, TRBV5-1 and TRBV20-1.

Unique molecular identifiers featured in each of the TCR beta cDNA libraries. A few hundred thousand cDNA molecules came from around 0.96 to 9.9 million T cells. TCRdb re-analysed the PCR reads in MiXCR, keeping a single row per CDR3 protein. The data show 800,000 to 950,000 distinct CDR3 sequences, roughly 50% seen once. Germline V gene data show CDR1 as SGHTA and CDR2 as FQGTGA. The J segment lost 6 bases and the V segment lost 1 base, leaving 15 bases of the junction unmatched. The CDR3 is made up of 18 amino acids. This clonotype occurred once. The antigen is not known. Sequences were obtained from blood. The sequence was obtained from a girl aged 5 to 17 with multiple sclerosis. The V and J genes are TRBV7-3 and TRBJ2-1; 7 bases line up with TRBD2. This CDR3 is CASSLKDPLGLGVNEQFF. The CDR3 DNA reads TGTGCCAGCAGCTTAAAAGATCCTCTTGGACTAGGCGTCAATGAGCAGTTCTTC.